One sample yielded the 18 T cell receptor beta chains listed below, sequenced in a study of blood T cell repertoires in COVID-19. The protocol was immunoSEQ multiplex PCR, while the TCRdb copy is restricted to in-frame clones and leaves out a portion. Of more than 35,000 clones in the sample, about 88% were seen once. The sequenced sample was peripheral blood. The receptors come from a human donor in a cohort sampled during active COVID-19.

The CDR3 sequence is CASSPGTGRSYEQYF. The DNA for the CDR3 is TGTGCCAGCAGTCCAGGGACAGGGAGGTCCTACGAGCAGTACTTC. The gene calls are TRBV6-5 and TRBJ2-7; 9 bases are shared with TRBD1. Trimming at V came to 5 bases and at J to 1 base, leaving 6 bases not matched to a gene. Germline assignment: CDR1 MNHEY and CDR2 SVGAGI. The CDR3 sequence is 15 residues long.

This chain connects TRBV3-1 (or the pseudogene TRBV3-2) to TRBJ2-1, with TRBD2 matching 11 bases. CDR3 size: 16 residues. The V segment lost 5 bases and the J segment 8 bases; nucleotides outside the gene matches: 11. CDR1 and CDR2 from the germline V gene are LGHDT and YNNKEL (reference sequence). In nucleotides, the CDR3 is TGTGCCAGCAGCGCCTTAGCGGGGGGGTTAATCCATGAGCAGTTCTTC. Its protein is CASSALAGGLIHEQFF.

The table lists this clone with a count of one. The chain carries TRBV4-1 and TRBJ2-1; TRBD2 aligns across 10 bases. Unmatched junction bases numbered 9, after V lost 0 bases and J lost 4 bases. Germline values: CDR1 MGHRA, CDR2 YSYEKL. The CDR3 sequence is 18 residues long. The CDR3 is CASSQEGGLARRYNEQFF. The CDR3 DNA follows: TGCGCCAGCAGCCAAGAGGGGGGACTAGCGAGGCGTTACAATGAGCAGTTCTTC.

The V call is TRBV12-5, the J call TRBJ1-3; no definite D call. V was clipped by 1 base and J by 4 bases, with 8 bases between them. The germline V gene has CDR1 LGHNT and CDR2 FRNRAP. The CDR3 is 14 amino acids. CDR3 in amino acids: CASGLDGPGNTIYF. CDR3 sequence (DNA): TGTGCTAGTGGTTTGGACGGTCCCGGAAACACCATATATTTT.

This clone came up once. The J gene is TRBJ2-1, the V gene TRBV5-1; TRBD2 matches 8 bases. CDR3 length: 13 amino acids. The germline CDR1 and CDR2 sequences are SGHRS and YFSETQ. V lost 6 bases and J lost 7; bases outside the gene matches: 6. CDR3 nucleotides: TGCGCCAGCAACCGGGGGGGCCAAAATGAGCAGTTCTTC. Its protein is CASNRGGQNEQFF.

A few counts support this clone. J is TRBJ1-2 and V is TRBV6-5; 9 positions match TRBD1. Germline values: CDR1 MNHEY, CDR2 SVGAGI. The V and J ends lost 5 bases and 6 bases, in that order; junction bases with no gene match: 4. CDR3 length: 13 residues. The CDR3 spells CASSKRTGDGYTF. The CDR3 coding sequence is TGTGCCAGCAGTAAACGGACAGGGGATGGCTACACCTTC.

This clone has a single count. The chain links TRBV5-1 to TRBJ2-1; 8 bases fit TRBD2. The CDR3 loop spans 12 amino acids. The germline CDR1 and CDR2 sequences are SGHRS and YFSETQ. The V segment lost 0 bases and the J segment 14 bases; nucleotides outside the gene matches: 4. For the CDR3, the DNA is TGCGCCAGCAGCTTGGGGTCCGGGGGGGAGTTCTTC. It translates to CASSLGSGGEFF.

The chain carries TRBV2 and TRBJ1-4; 11 bases are shared with TRBD1. Germline V gene sequence: CDR1 SNHLY, CDR2 FYNNEI. J gave up 8 bases and V 7 bases, and 3 bases lay outside the gene matches. This CDR3 spans 13 amino acids. CDR3 residues: CASKDRGPEKLFF. In DNA form, the CDR3 reads TGTGCCAGCAAGGACAGGGGGCCCGAAAAACTGTTTTTT.

The chain couples TRBV27 to TRBJ2-7; 7 nucleotides match TRBD1. After removal of 4 bases from V and 0 bases from J, the junction contained 6 bases not matched to a gene. Per germline, CDR1 MNHEY and CDR2 SMNVEV (reference sequence). This CDR3 region has 15 residues. CDR3 residues: CASSSLGTDSYEQYF. The CDR3 nucleotides read TGTGCCAGCAGTTCCCTGGGGACAGACTCCTACGAGCAGTACTTC.

The count of this clone is one. The chain couples TRBV19 to TRBJ2-3; 13 bases fit TRBD2. This CDR3 has 17 residues. The J segment lost 2 bases and the V segment lost 5 bases, leaving 7 bases of the junction unmatched. CDR1 and CDR2 (germline): LNHDA, SQIVND (reference sequence). Written as DNA, the CDR3 is TGTGCCAGTAGTTCTTGGACTAGCGGGGGATTCACAGATACGCAGTATTTT. Translation: CASSSWTSGGFTDTQYF.

V and J are TRBV5-1 and TRBJ1-1; D is perhaps TRBD1 (5 bases). Per germline, CDR1 SGHRS and CDR2 YFSETQ. This CDR3 has 15 amino acids. Trimming took off 6 bases at V and 4 bases at J, with 19 bases between the two ends. CDR3 sequence: CASTGGRGASTEAFF. In DNA, the CDR3 is TGCGCCAGCACCGGTGGGAGGGGCGCAAGCACTGAAGCTTTCTTT.

V usage is TRBV7-9 and J usage is TRBJ1-3; D not certain. The CDR3 is 16 amino acids. Per the germline V gene, CDR1 is SEHNR and CDR2 is FQNEAQ (reference sequence). V was pared by 5 bases and J by 3 bases, with 17 bases between. This chain's CDR3 is CASSSVVGLGGNTIYF. As DNA, the CDR3 is TGTGCCAGCAGCAGCGTTGTAGGCTTGGGTGGAAACACCATATATTTT.

V gene TRBV7-2 combines with J gene TRBJ1-6, with 7 bases that match TRBD1. After removal of 3 bases from V and 7 bases from J, the junction contained 3 bases not matched to a gene. Germline V CDR1 and CDR2: SGHTA, FQGNSA. The CDR3 is made up of 14 amino acids. The CDR3 here is CASSFAGGNSPLHF. CDR3 DNA: TGTGCCAGCAGCTTTGCAGGGGGGAATTCACCCCTCCACTTT.

V and J are TRBV19 and TRBJ1-2; the D gene is possibly TRBD1 (6 bases). Trimming removed 4 bases at V and 4 bases at J, with 13 bases between. The CDR3 totals 14 residues. Germline V gene sequence: CDR1 LNHDA, CDR2 SQIVND (reference sequence). The CDR3 protein is CASSNRPGVYGYTF. DNA for the CDR3: TGTGCCAGTAGTAACCGCCCAGGGGTCTATGGCTACACCTTC.

The genes are TRBV9 and TRBJ2-3; TRBD2 aligns across 7 bases. From germline, CDR1 is SGDLS and CDR2 YYNGEE. There are 15 residues in the CDR3. J gave up 2 bases and V 4 bases, and 7 bases lay outside the gene matches. CDR3 in DNA: TGTGCCAGCAGCCCTAGGGACTACGACACAGATACGCAGTATTTT. Protein product: CASSPRDYDTDTQYF.

J is TRBJ2-5 and V is TRBV12-3 or TRBV12-4; TRBD1 matches at 7 bases. CDR3 size: 13 residues. Trimming at V came to 5 bases and at J to 4 bases, leaving 4 bases not matched to a gene. The CDR3 spells CASSHRGAETQYF. Here the CDR3 DNA reads TGTGCCAGCAGTCACAGGGGAGCAGAGACCCAGTACTTC.

J is TRBJ2-1 and V is TRBV28, with 8 bases matching TRBD2. V gave up 3 bases and J gave up 10 bases; unmatched junction bases: 8. CDR1 is MDHEN and CDR2 is SYDVKM in the germline V gene. The CDR3 sequence is 14 residues long. The CDR3 coding sequence is TGTGCCAGCAGTTTTAGGCTAGCGGGTGGGGAGCAGTTCTTC. It specifies CASSFRLAGGEQFF.

V gene TRBV5-5 combines with J gene TRBJ1-4; D unresolved. Germline-derived CDR1 and CDR2 are SGHKS and YYEKEE (reference sequence). Trimming took off 2 bases at V and 7 bases at J, with 12 bases between the two ends. The CDR3 runs 14 residues. This CDR3 reads CASSFGGSGEKLFF. In nucleotides, the CDR3 is TGTGCCAGCAGCTTTGGAGGGTCGGGTGAAAAACTGTTTTTT.